One and the same sample provided the 18 T cell receptor beta chains below, sequenced in a study of T cells of healthy individuals. TCRdb itself ran the 5' RACE reads through MiXCR, one entry per CDR3 protein. The sample lists 60,000 to 80,000 distinct CDR3 sequences; 15% to 20% were seen once. These receptors were taken from a human donor in good health.

This clonotype was seen repeatedly, ten times or more. The chain recombines TRBV7-6 with TRBJ2-7; D is perhaps TRBD1 or TRBD2 (5 bases each). This CDR3 is 13 amino acids long. CDR1 SGHVS and CDR2 FNYEAQ come from the germline V gene. V lost 4 bases and J 3 bases, leaving 10 bases between the germline ends. The CDR3 loop is CASSSGRDYEQYF. CDR3 bases: TGTGCCAGCAGCTCGGGACGTGACTACGAGCAGTACTTC. The full variable domain, rest sourced from reference TRBV7-6 and TRBJ2-7, is GAGVSQSPRYKVTKRGQDVALRCDPISGHVSLYWYRQALGQGPEFLTYFNYEAQQDKSGLPNDRFSAERPEGSISTLTIQRTEQRDSAMYRCASSSGRDYEQYFGPGTRLTVT.

As concerns this clonotype: A much larger clone is a single base away; this may be a read error. V is TRBV10-3 and J is TRBJ2-3; 8 bases fit TRBD1. The CDR3 is made up of 15 amino acids. Per germline, CDR1 ENHRY and CDR2 SYGVKD. V gave up 7 bases and J gave up 5 bases; unmatched junction bases: 11. The CDR3 region is CAINEQGGPIDTQYF. The CDR3 DNA is TGTGCCATCAACGAACAGGGGGGCCCCATAGATACGCAGTATTTT.

The chain combines TRBV11-2 with TRBJ2-7; D gene uncertain. There are 15 residues in the CDR3. Trimming left V 0 bases short and J 6 bases short, with 15 bases between. Looked up from germline, CDR1 is SGHAT and CDR2 is FQNNGV. The CDR3 DNA is TGTGCCAGCAGCTTAGATCAATACCCAGCCTCCGAGCAGTACTTC. It encodes CASSLDQYPASEQYF.

This clonotype has a count of ten or more. The chain is built from TRBV20-1 and TRBJ1-1; TRBD1 matches 8 bases. The junction had 17 bases not matched to a gene; V was cut back by 6 bases and J by 8 bases. Germline CDR1 DFQATT, CDR2 SNEGSKA (reference sequence). This CDR3 has 15 amino acids. The CDR3 loop is CSAPRYGQGALEAFF. DNA of the CDR3: TGCAGTGCCCCGAGGTACGGACAGGGCGCCTTGGAAGCTTTCTTT.

This clonotype was seen ten or more times. This chain uses TRBV7-9 with TRBJ1-5; weak D call: TRBD1 (6 bases). Germline CDR1 is SEHNR and CDR2 is FQNEAQ (reference sequence). V lost 6 bases to trimming and J lost 7 bases, with 13 bases between them. This CDR3 is built from 13 residues. DNA for the CDR3: TGTGCCAGCAGGCGGGGGGGCGGCCAGCCCCAGCATTTT. Translated, it gives CASRRGGGQPQHF.

The J gene is TRBJ1-6, the V gene TRBV12-3 or TRBV12-4; D possibly corresponds to TRBD1 (6 bases). This CDR3 has 12 residues. The V gene lost 6 bases and the J gene lost 9 bases, with 9 bases spanning the gap. Here the CDR3 DNA reads TGTGCCAGCAGCCTCAGGGGTTCACCCCTCCACTTT. This sequence encodes CASSLRGSPLHF.

This clonotype was picked up a small number of times. CDR3 in amino acids: CASMTGLDEQYF. The DNA of the CDR3 is TGTGCCAGCATGACAGGGCTTGACGAGCAGTACTTC. The chain uses TRBV28 and TRBJ2-7, with TRBD1 matching 7 bases. Trimming cost V 7 bases and J 5 bases; bases outside gene matches: 5. This CDR3 has 12 residues. Germline V gene sequence: CDR1 MDHEN, CDR2 SYDVKM.

This chain connects TRBV10-3 to TRBJ2-5; D not certain. CDR3 length: 13 amino acids. The V gene's germline CDR1 is ENHRY and CDR2 SYGVKD. With 7 bases removed from V and 0 bases from J, the gap between germline ends came to 9 bases. CDR3 sequence (DNA): TGTGCCATCAACGCTGAGTACCAAGAGACCCAGTACTTC. Its translation: CAINAEYQETQYF.

The chain couples TRBV4-2 to TRBJ1-1, with 11 bases identical to TRBD1. The germline V gene encodes CDR1 LGHNA and CDR2 YNFKEQ. This CDR3 contains 17 residues. V dropped 4 bases and J dropped 5; count of bases not matched to a gene: 12. The CDR3 DNA follows: TGTGCCAGCAGCCCCGGACAGGGGGCGTTTCTAGGTACTGAAGCTTTCTTT. Translated, it gives CASSPGQGAFLGTEAFF.

This clonotype was recorded many times. The rearrangement uses TRBV10-3 and TRBJ2-5; D is unresolved. The V end was cut by 4 bases, the J end by 7 bases, with 16 bases between. From germline, CDR1 is ENHRY and CDR2 SYGVKD. CDR3 length equals 14 residues. The CDR3 bases are TGTGCCATCAGTGTTAATCCGGACGTCGGGACCCAGTACTTC. This sequence encodes CAISVNPDVGTQYF.

This clonotype was counted at least ten times. V is TRBV9 and J is TRBJ2-7; maybe TRBD1 (6 bases). CDR1 is SGDLS and CDR2 is YYNGEE in the germline V gene. The CDR3 sequence is 13 residues long. Trimming stripped 0 bases from V and 6 bases from J, with 10 bases between. Here the CDR3 DNA reads TGTGCCAGCAGCGTAGAGGGGGTCGGCGAGCAGTACTTC. Translated, it gives CASSVEGVGEQYF.

This clonotype was counted many times. V and J are TRBV5-6 and TRBJ2-1; D is unresolved. The length of the CDR3 is 13 residues. Per the germline V gene, CDR1 is SGHDT and CDR2 is YYEEEE. V was clipped by 0 bases and J by 7 bases, with 8 bases between them. In nucleotides, the CDR3 is TGTGCCAGCAGCTTGGGAGATTGGAATGAGCAGTTCTTC. Residues: CASSLGDWNEQFF.

In this sample, this clonotype turned up once. This rearrangement joins TRBV6-5 to TRBJ2-7; TRBD1 agrees at 9 bases. With V trimmed by 5 bases and J by 2 bases, 7 bases remained unmatched. Germline lookup yields CDR1 MNHEY and CDR2 SVGAGI. There are 15 residues in the CDR3. CDR3 in DNA: TGTGCCAGCAGTGAATCTTGGACAGGGGCCTACGAGCAGTACTTC. Translated, it gives CASSESWTGAYEQYF.

The chain combines TRBV20-1 with TRBJ1-4, with a possible D match to TRBD1 (5 bases). CDR3 length: 15 residues. The germline V gene has CDR1 DFQATT and CDR2 SNEGSKA (reference sequence). V was pared by 0 bases and J by 8 bases, with 16 bases between. CDR3 DNA: TGCAGTGCTAGAGACCCGGGACGGACCAGAGAAAAACTGTTTTTT. This sequence encodes CSARDPGRTREKLFF.

Ten or more counts support this clonotype. V and J are TRBV4-1 and TRBJ2-5; 8 bases fit TRBD1. Germline V gene sequence: CDR1 MGHRA, CDR2 YSYEKL. This CDR3 spans 18 amino acids. V gave up 1 base and J gave up 0 bases; unmatched junction bases: 10. Here the CDR3 reads CASSQASFGTGDQETQYF. The CDR3 DNA sequence: TGCGCCAGCAGCCAAGCCTCGTTCGGGACAGGAGACCAAGAGACCCAGTACTTC.

The table lists this clonotype with many counts. The rearrangement joins TRBV6-5 to TRBJ2-7; the match to TRBD1 covers 7 bases. Germline V CDR1 and CDR2: MNHEY, SVGAGI. J gave up 2 bases and V 0 bases, and 7 bases lay outside the gene matches. CDR3 size: 16 residues. Here the CDR3 DNA reads TGTGCCAGCAGTTACTCGAAACAGGGGAGTACCTACGAGCAGTACTTC. It is translated as CASSYSKQGSTYEQYF.

This clonotype was seen only a few times. V and J are TRBV7-9 and TRBJ1-2; weak D call: TRBD1 (5 bases). V gave up 10 bases and J gave up 7 bases, with 16 bases separating them. The CDR3 has 12 amino acids. Germline CDR1 is SEHNR and CDR2 is FQNEAQ (reference sequence). CDR3 sequence (DNA): TGTGCCACCCAAGGACATGTCATTGGCTACACCTTC. Its protein is CATQGHVIGYTF.

This clonotype was seen ten or more times. The rearrangement links TRBV29-1 to TRBJ1-1; 7 bases are a match to TRBD1. With V trimmed by 7 bases and J by 8 bases, 7 bases remained unmatched. The V gene's germline CDR1 is SQVTM and CDR2 ANQGSEA. The CDR3 runs 11 residues. CDR3 DNA sequence: TGCAGCGACAGGGGTTGGGGAGAAGCTTTCTTT. Protein: CSDRGWGEAFF.